What follows describes a single T cell receptor (beta chain). TCRdb re-called the RACE reads through MiXCR, storing one row per CDR3 protein. The repertoire has over 300,000 distinct CDR3 sequences, 5.1% of them found once; the top ten carry approximately 2.8%. The data stem from a study of human T cells and chemical hapten exposure. Time point defined: pre-sensitization, week 0. The treatment was: therapeutic diphenylcyclopropenone sensitization with weekly scalp DPC. The material was whole blood, obtained in connection with sensitization to the hapten diphenylcyclopropenone (DPC). The source of this sequence is a woman aged 45-60 years with alopecia areata. Some clones in this sample may be carry-over from other donors' samples.

CDR3: CSARDLGRLNTEAFF. DNA of the CDR3: TGCAGTGCTAGAGATCTGGGCAGGCTGAACACTGAAGCTTTCTTT. This rearrangement joins TRBV20-1 to TRBJ1-1; D gene ambiguous. In germline, CDR1 is DFQATT, CDR2 SNEGSKA (reference sequence). The CDR3 sequence is 15 residues long. V was trimmed by 0 bases and J by 0 bases, leaving 11 bases between them.